The 12 T cell receptor beta chains presented below share a single source sample, sequenced in a study of blood T cell repertoires in COVID-19 (TCRdb year 2020). The library was obtained by the immunoSEQ multiplex PCR assay. TCRdb retrieved this table from immuneACCESS and kept in-frame rearrangements only. Not all clones are present; in checked studies, unresolved V genes account for under half, and no reason is known for the remainder. Here the sample has 100,000 to 150,000 clones; approximately 86% occur a single time. Clones ranked in the top ten supply about an eighth of the sample. The sequenced material came from peripheral blood. The receptors stem from a woman aged 70-85 years with COVID-19, enrolled during active disease.

V and J are TRBV7-9 and TRBJ2-3, with D possibly TRBD1 on 6 matching bases. The CDR3 extends over 14 amino acids. The germline V gene encodes CDR1 SEHNR and CDR2 FQNEAQ (reference sequence). The V end was cut by 3 bases, the J end by 6 bases, with 13 bases between. CDR3 in DNA: TGTGCCAGCAGCTTCCGACAGGATGGCGATACGCAGTATTTT. Translation: CASSFRQDGDTQYF.

This rearrangement joins TRBV3-1 (or the pseudogene TRBV3-2) to TRBJ1-5, with D possibly being TRBD1 (6 bases). V lost 0 bases and J 7 bases, leaving 13 bases between the germline ends. Germline-derived CDR1 and CDR2 are LGHDT and YNNKEL (reference sequence). This CDR3 has 15 amino acids. The CDR3 loop is CASSQDNRVTQPQHF. The CDR3 region has the DNA TGTGCCAGCAGCCAAGATAACAGGGTAACCCAGCCCCAGCATTTT.

J is TRBJ2-7 and V is TRBV28; D possibly corresponds to TRBD1 (5 bases). V was trimmed by 2 bases and J by 9 bases, leaving 11 bases between them. The CDR3 totals 12 residues. The germline CDR1 and CDR2 sequences are MDHEN and SYDVKM. CDR3 sequence reads: CASSLMDRGQYF. CDR3 in DNA: TGTGCCAGCAGTTTAATGGATAGGGGGCAGTACTTC.

J is TRBJ1-2 and V is TRBV5-6, with 11 nucleotides matching TRBD1. The germline V gene has CDR1 SGHDT and CDR2 YYEEEE. This CDR3 has 14 residues. The trim removed 5 bases at V and 8 bases at J, leaving 8 bases unmatched. The CDR3 loop reads CASRDGQGAWGYTF. The CDR3 DNA reads as TGTGCCAGCAGGGACGGACAGGGGGCGTGGGGCTACACCTTC.

A single count supports this clone. V is TRBV12-3 or TRBV12-4 and J is TRBJ1-2, with D hard to call. V gave up 3 bases and J gave up 4 bases, with 9 bases separating them. This CDR3 region has 13 residues. The CDR3 reads CASSLRRLYGYTF. The DNA for the CDR3 is TGTGCCAGCAGTTTGAGGCGGCTCTATGGCTACACCTTC.

The chain carries TRBV29-1 and TRBJ1-3, with a possible D match to TRBD1 (5 bases). V lost 6 bases and J lost 7, with 16 bases in between. This CDR3 has 13 residues. Germline CDR1 SQVTM, CDR2 ANQGSEA. The CDR3 nucleotides are TGCAGCGTCGCTCCGCAGGGCACGAACACCATATATTTT. This gives the protein CSVAPQGTNTIYF. The variable domain in full, with the rest retrieved from reference TRBV29-1 and TRBJ1-3, is SAVISQKPSRDICQRGTSLTIQCQVDSQVTMMFWYRQQPGQSLTLIATANQGSEATYESGFVIDKFPISRPNLTFSTLTVSNMSPEDSSIYLCSVAPQGTNTIYFGEGSWLTVV.

The chain carries TRBV7-8 and TRBJ1-5, with TRBD1 as a possible D gene (6 bases). From germline, CDR1 is SGHVS and CDR2 FQNEAQ. The CDR3 has 17 residues. V was shortened by 4 bases and J by 0 bases, with 16 bases between the two germline ends. The CDR3: CASSSGGVGASNQPQHF. The CDR3 nucleotides read TGTGCCAGCAGCTCCGGGGGGGTGGGGGCTAGCAATCAGCCCCAGCATTTT.

This chain links TRBV5-1 with TRBJ2-1, with D maybe TRBD2 (6 bases). The CDR3 consists of 15 residues. The V end lost 4 bases, the J end lost 7 bases, and 18 bases lay between the germline ends. From germline, CDR1 is SGHRS and CDR2 YFSETQ. The CDR3 loop reads CASSPYGGDLNEQFF. The CDR3 nucleotides read TGCGCCAGCAGCCCCTATGGAGGGGACTTAAATGAGCAGTTCTTC.

The rearrangement uses TRBV5-1 and TRBJ1-6, with a tentative D call TRBD1 (5 bases). The germline V gene encodes CDR1 SGHRS and CDR2 YFSETQ. The CDR3 has 14 residues. The germline V and J ends were trimmed by 2 bases and 7 bases, with 10 bases remaining between them. CDR3 nucleotide sequence: TGCGCCAGCAGCTTAGGAGGGGAGAATTCACCCCTCCACTTT. Encoded protein: CASSLGGENSPLHF. Filled out from reference TRBV5-1 and TRBJ1-6, the complete variable domain reads KAGVTQTPRYLIKTRGQQVTLSCSPISGHRSVSWYQQTPGQGLQFLFEYFSETQRNKGNFPGRFSGRQFSNSRSEMNVSTLELGDSALYLCASSLGGENSPLHFGNGTRLTVT.

The chain uses TRBV7-8 and TRBJ2-5, with TRBD1 matching 7 bases. The CDR3 is 19 residues long. Trimming at V came to 1 base and at J to 3 bases, leaving 17 bases not matched to a gene. The germline V gene encodes CDR1 SGHVS and CDR2 FQNEAQ. DNA for the CDR3: TGTGCCAGCAGCTTAGACAGGGGTGAGGGTCTTAGGTGGGAAGAGACCCAGTACTTC. It is translated as CASSLDRGEGLRWEETQYF. Drawing the rest from reference TRBV7-8 and TRBJ2-5, the complete variable domain is GAGVSQSPRYKVAKRGQDVALRCDPISGHVSLFWYQQALGQGPEFLTYFQNEAQLDKSGLPSDRFFAERPEGSVSTLKIQRTQQEDSAVYLCASSLDRGEGLRWEETQYFGPGTRLLVL.

This clone came up once. The V and J genes are TRBV28 and TRBJ1-4, with 9 bases lining up with TRBD1. The V gene end was trimmed by 4 bases and the J gene end by 7 bases; junction bases not matched to a gene: 7. The CDR3 extends over 15 amino acids. Germline CDR1 and CDR2: MDHEN and SYDVKM. CDR3: CASSSWDRAAEKLFF. The CDR3 coding sequence is TGTGCCAGCAGTTCCTGGGACAGGGCCGCTGAAAAACTGTTTTTT.

This chain connects TRBV10-3 to TRBJ1-1; D perhaps matches TRBD1 (5 bases). This CDR3 spans 13 amino acids. Germline-derived CDR1 and CDR2 are ENHRY and SYGVKD. The ends were cut back, 0 bases at V and 4 bases at J, with 6 bases in the middle. CDR3: CAISESQGTEAFF. In nucleotides, the CDR3 is TGTGCCATCAGTGAGTCGCAGGGCACTGAAGCTTTCTTT.